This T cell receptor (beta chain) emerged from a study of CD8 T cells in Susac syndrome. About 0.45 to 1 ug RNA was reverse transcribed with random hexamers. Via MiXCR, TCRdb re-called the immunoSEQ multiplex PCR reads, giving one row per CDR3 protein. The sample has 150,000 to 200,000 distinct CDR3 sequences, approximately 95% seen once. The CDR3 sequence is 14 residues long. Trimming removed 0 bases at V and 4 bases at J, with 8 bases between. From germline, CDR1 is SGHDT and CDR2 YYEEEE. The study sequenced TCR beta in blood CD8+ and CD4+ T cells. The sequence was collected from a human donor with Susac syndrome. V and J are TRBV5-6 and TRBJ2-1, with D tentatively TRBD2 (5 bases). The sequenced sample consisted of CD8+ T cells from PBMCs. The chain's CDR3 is CASSLELGYNEQFF. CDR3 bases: TGTGCCAGCAGCTTGGAACTAGGGTACAATGAGCAGTTCTTC. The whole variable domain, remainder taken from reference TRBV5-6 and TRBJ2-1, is DAGVTQSPTHLIKTRGQQVTLRCSPKSGHDTVSWYQQALGQGPQFIFQYYEEEERQRGNFPDRFSGHQFPNYSSELNVNALLLGDSALYLCASSLELGYNEQFFGPGTRLTVL.